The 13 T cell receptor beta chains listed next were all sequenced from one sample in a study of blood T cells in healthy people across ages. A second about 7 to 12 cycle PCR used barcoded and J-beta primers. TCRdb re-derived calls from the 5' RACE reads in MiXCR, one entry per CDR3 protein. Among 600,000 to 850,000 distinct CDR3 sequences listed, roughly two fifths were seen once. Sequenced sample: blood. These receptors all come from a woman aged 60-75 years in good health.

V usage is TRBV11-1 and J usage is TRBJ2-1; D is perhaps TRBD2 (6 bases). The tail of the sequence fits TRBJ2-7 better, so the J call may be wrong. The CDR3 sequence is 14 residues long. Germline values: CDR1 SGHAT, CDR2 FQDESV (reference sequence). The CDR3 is CASSSRDFYNEQYF. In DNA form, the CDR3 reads TGTGCCAGCAGCTCCAGGGACTTTTACAATGAGCAGTACTTC.

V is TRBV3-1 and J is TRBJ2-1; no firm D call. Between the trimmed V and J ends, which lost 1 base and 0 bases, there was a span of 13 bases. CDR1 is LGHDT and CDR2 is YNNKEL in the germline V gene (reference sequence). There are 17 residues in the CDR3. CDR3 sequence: CASSQVGAVFSYNEQFF. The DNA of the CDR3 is TGTGCCAGCAGCCAAGTCGGTGCCGTATTCTCCTACAATGAGCAGTTCTTC.

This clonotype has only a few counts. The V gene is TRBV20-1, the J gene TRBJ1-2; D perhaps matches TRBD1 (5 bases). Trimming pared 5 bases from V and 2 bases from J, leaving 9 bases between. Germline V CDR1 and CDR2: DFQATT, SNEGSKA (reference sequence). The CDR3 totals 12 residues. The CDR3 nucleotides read TGCAGTGCTTCAGGGATGAACTATGGCTACACCTTC. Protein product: CSASGMNYGYTF.

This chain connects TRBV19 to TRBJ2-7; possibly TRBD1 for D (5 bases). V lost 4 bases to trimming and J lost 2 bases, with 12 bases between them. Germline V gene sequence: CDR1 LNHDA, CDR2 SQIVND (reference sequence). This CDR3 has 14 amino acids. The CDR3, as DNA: TGTGCCAGTAGTAGCCAAACAGGAACCTACGAGCAGTACTTC. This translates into CASSSQTGTYEQYF. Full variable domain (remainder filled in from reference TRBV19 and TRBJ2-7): DGGITQSPKYLFRKEGQNVTLSCEQNLNHDAMYWYRQDPGQGLRLIYYSQIVNDFQKGDIAEGYSVSREKKESFPLTVTSAQKNPTAFYLCASSSQTGTYEQYFGPGTRLTVT.

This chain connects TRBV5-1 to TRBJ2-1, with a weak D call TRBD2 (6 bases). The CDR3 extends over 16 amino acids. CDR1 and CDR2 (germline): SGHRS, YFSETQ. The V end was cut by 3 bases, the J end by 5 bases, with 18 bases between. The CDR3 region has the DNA TGCGCCAGCAGCTCAACTGAAGCGGGTCCCCACAATGAGCAGTTCTTC. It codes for CASSSTEAGPHNEQFF.

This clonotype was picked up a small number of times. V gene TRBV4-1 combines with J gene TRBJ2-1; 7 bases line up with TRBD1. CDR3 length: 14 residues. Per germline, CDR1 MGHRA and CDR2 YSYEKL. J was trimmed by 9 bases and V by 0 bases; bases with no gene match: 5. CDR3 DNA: TGCGCCAGCAGCCAAGATGAGGGGGCCTTTGAGCAGTTCTTC. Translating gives CASSQDEGAFEQFF.

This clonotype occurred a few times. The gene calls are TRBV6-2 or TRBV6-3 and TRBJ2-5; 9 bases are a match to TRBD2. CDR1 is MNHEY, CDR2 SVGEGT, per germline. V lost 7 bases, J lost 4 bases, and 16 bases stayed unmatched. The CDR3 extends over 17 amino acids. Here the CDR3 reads CASTYRASSGIRETQYF. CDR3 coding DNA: TGTGCCAGCACCTACCGAGCATCTAGCGGGATAAGAGAGACCCAGTACTTC.

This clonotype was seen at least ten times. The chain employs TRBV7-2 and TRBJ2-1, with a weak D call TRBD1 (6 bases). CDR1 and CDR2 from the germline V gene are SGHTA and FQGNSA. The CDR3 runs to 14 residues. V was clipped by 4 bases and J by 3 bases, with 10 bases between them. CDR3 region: CASSSAGDYNEQFF. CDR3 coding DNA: TGTGCCAGCAGCTCCGCAGGGGACTACAATGAGCAGTTCTTC.

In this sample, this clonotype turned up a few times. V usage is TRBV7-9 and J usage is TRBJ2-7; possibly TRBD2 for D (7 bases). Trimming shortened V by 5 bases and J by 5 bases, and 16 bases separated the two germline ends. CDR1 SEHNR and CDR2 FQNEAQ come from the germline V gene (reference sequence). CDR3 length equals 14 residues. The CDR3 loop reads CASSEGGGFDEQYF. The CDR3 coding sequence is TGTGCCAGCAGCGAGGGAGGGGGTTTCGACGAGCAGTACTTC.

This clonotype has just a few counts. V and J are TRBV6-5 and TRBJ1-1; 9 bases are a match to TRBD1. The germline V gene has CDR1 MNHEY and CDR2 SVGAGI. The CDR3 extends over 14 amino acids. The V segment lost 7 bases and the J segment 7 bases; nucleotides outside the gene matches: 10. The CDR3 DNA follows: TGTGCCAGCATTCAGACAGGGGGGAGGAATGAAGCTTTCTTT. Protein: CASIQTGGRNEAFF.

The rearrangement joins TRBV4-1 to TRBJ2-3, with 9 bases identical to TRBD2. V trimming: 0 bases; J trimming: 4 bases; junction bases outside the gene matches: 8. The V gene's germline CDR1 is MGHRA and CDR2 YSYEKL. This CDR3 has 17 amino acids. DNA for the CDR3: TGCGCCAGCAGCCAAGATCGCGGCGGGGGGGCGTCAGATACGCAGTATTTT. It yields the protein CASSQDRGGGASDTQYF.

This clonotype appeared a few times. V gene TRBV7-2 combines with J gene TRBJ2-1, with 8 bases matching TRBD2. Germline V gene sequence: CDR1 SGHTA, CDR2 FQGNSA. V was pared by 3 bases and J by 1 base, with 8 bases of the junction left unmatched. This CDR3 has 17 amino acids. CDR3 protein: CASSFRGSGSSYNEQFF. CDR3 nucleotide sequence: TGTGCCAGCAGCTTCAGAGGGAGCGGGAGTTCCTACAATGAGCAGTTCTTC.

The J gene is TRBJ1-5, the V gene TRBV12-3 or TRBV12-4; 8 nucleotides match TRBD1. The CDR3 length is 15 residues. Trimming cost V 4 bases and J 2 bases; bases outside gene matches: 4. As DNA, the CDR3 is TGTGCCAGCAGTTCCCGGACAGGGCGCAATCAGCCCCAGCATTTT. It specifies CASSSRTGRNQPQHF.